Listed below are T cell receptor beta chains from one sample, sequenced in a study of T-cell reconstitution after alpha-beta-depleted transplantation in children. Each CDR3 protein is one row after TCRdb ran MiXCR on the PCR reads. In the table there are 700,000 or so distinct CDR3 sequences, about 12% of which are singletons. Specimen: PBMCs, collected before TCRalphabeta/CD19-depleted stem cell transplant. These receptors were taken from a girl aged 2 to 9 with congenital amegakaryocytic thrombocytopenia, due to receive a stem cell transplant. The CDR3 runs from the conserved cysteine through the conserved F or W. Fields, in order: clone size, V gene, CDR3 length, J gene, D gene, CDR3 protein, CDR3 DNA. The D gene is left open where the match is weak. Size is omitted from some rows. Given values are once, few, many or a class for expanded clones.

many	TRBV6-2/TRBV6-3	14	TRBJ2-7	.	CASSLSGQFYEQYF	TGTGCCAGCAGTCTATCAGGACAGTTCTACGAGCAGTACTTC
many	TRBV29-1	13	TRBJ2-3	.	CSVGGADTDTQYF	TGCAGCGTTGGGGGAGCGGACACAGATACGCAGTATTTT
.	TRBV5-1	14	TRBJ2-5	.	CASSNSDRQETQYF	TGCGCCAGCAGCAACTCAGACAGGCAAGAGACCCAGTACTTC
many	TRBV28	13	TRBJ1-2	.	CASSQPLVGGYTF	TGTGCCAGCAGTCAGCCCCTTGTGGGGGGCTACACCTTC
few	TRBV20-1	18	TRBJ2-6	TRBD1	CSARDLRTGRSGANVLTF	TGCAGTGCCAGAGACCTGAGGACAGGGAGATCTGGGGCCAACGTCCTGACTTTC
.	TRBV5-6	20	TRBJ2-1	TRBD2	CASSHRSWTSGRRRYNEPFF	TGTGCCAGCAGCCATCGAAGTTGGACTAGCGGGAGGAGGAGGTACAATGAGCCGTTCTTC
few	TRBV7-9	16	TRBJ1-2	TRBD1	CASSPTPGQGDYGYTF	TGTGCCAGCAGCCCCACCCCGGGACAGGGGGACTATGGCTACACCTTC
few	TRBV29-1	15	TRBJ2-1	TRBD2	CSVGIGGSSYNEQFF	TGCAGCGTTGGCATTGGCGGGAGCTCCTACAATGAGCAGTTCTTC
many	TRBV14	11	TRBJ2-3	.	CASSHADTQYF	TGTGCCAGCAGCCACGCAGATACGCAGTATTTT
.	TRBV19	15	TRBJ2-7	TRBD1	CASRPFPGQGYEQYF	TGTGCCAGTAGACCGTTCCCGGGACAGGGCTACGAGCAGTACTTC
many	TRBV7-2	13	TRBJ2-2	.	CASSTRPTGELFF	TGTGCCAGCAGCACTCGACCCACCGGGGAGCTGTTTTTT
many	TRBV5-5	15	TRBJ2-1	.	CATKRKGESWNEQFF	TGTGCCACCAAACGTAAGGGGGAGTCGTGGAATGAGCAGTTCTTC
many	TRBV6-1	11	TRBJ1-2	.	CASSEDHSYTF	TGTGCCAGCAGTGAAGATCACAGCTACACCTTC
few	TRBV15	15	TRBJ2-1	.	CATSRGGNPNNEQFF	TGTGCCACCAGCAGAGGTGGGAATCCTAACAATGAGCAGTTCTTC
few	TRBV20-1	15	TRBJ2-7	.	CSASWGVHSSYEQYF	TGCAGTGCGAGCTGGGGGGTCCACAGCTCCTACGAGCAGTACTTC
.	TRBV5-1	15	TRBJ2-1	.	CASRLEQTLYNEQFF	TGCGCCAGCAGGCTAGAACAAACGCTTTACAATGAGCAGTTCTTC
.	TRBV29-1	15	TRBJ1-2	.	CSVEGKGGSPYGYTF	TGCAGCGTTGAAGGAAAGGGAGGTTCTCCATATGGCTACACCTTC
many	TRBV5-1	15	TRBJ2-3	TRBD2	CASSLTSGITDTQYF	TGCGCCAGCAGCCTAACTAGCGGGATCACAGATACGCAGTATTTT
few	TRBV7-9	14	TRBJ2-7	TRBD1	CASSRWDRDYEQYF	TGTGCCAGCAGCCGGTGGGACAGGGACTACGAGCAGTACTTC
many	TRBV7-2	14	TRBJ2-7	.	CASTSAGLSYEQYF	TGTGCCAGCACATCGGCGGGGCTATCCTACGAGCAGTACTTC
.	TRBV30	13	TRBJ2-2	.	CAWSQVRTGELFF	TGTGCCTGGAGTCAAGTCCGGACCGGGGAGCTGTTTTTT
.	TRBV25-1	16	TRBJ2-1	.	CASSDPRRGPYNEQFF	TGTGCCAGCAGTGACCCAAGGAGGGGGCCTTACAATGAGCAGTTCTTC
.	TRBV20-1	15	TRBJ2-5	TRBD1	CSARGGTGGQETQYF	TGCAGTGCTAGAGGAGGGACAGGGGGCCAAGAGACCCAGTACTTC
many	TRBV20-1	13	TRBJ2-1	.	CSASGTYGNEQFF	TGCAGTGCGTCCGGGACATATGGGAATGAGCAGTTCTTC
few	TRBV27	15	TRBJ2-2	.	CASSLLSGGTGELFF	TGTGCCAGCAGTTTATTATCAGGGGGGACCGGGGAGCTGTTTTTT
few	TRBV7-8	14	TRBJ1-4	.	CASSLQRLNEKLFF	TGTGCCAGCAGCCTGCAGAGGCTTAATGAAAAACTGTTTTTT
.	TRBV20-1	14	TRBJ2-3	TRBD2	CSARDTSGSDTQYF	TGCAGTGCTAGAGATACTAGCGGGAGTGATACGCAGTATTTT
.	TRBV29-1	11	TRBJ1-2	.	CSVEGRQGYTF	TGCAGCGTAGAAGGCCGTCAAGGCTACACCTTC
.	TRBV12-3/TRBV12-4	16	TRBJ2-1	TRBD2	CASAGLMGEGQNEQFF	TGTGCCAGCGCCGGTCTCATGGGGGAGGGCCAAAATGAGCAGTTCTTC
few	TRBV12-3/TRBV12-4	17	TRBJ2-7	TRBD2	CASSLGGRLRISYEQYF	TGTGCCAGCAGTTTAGGCGGGAGGCTGAGGATCTCCTACGAGCAGTACTTC
many	TRBV5-1	13	TRBJ2-7	.	CASSPDFVYEQYF	TGCGCCAGCAGCCCCGATTTCGTTTACGAGCAGTACTTC
many	TRBV4-1	15	TRBJ1-6	.	CASSPRTARDSPLHF	TGCGCCAGCAGCCCAAGGACAGCGAGGGACTCACCCCTCCACTTT
many	TRBV20-1	15	TRBJ2-3	TRBD2	CSATPGLAGGNTQYF	TGCAGTGCGACACCGGGACTAGCGGGAGGCAATACGCAGTATTTT